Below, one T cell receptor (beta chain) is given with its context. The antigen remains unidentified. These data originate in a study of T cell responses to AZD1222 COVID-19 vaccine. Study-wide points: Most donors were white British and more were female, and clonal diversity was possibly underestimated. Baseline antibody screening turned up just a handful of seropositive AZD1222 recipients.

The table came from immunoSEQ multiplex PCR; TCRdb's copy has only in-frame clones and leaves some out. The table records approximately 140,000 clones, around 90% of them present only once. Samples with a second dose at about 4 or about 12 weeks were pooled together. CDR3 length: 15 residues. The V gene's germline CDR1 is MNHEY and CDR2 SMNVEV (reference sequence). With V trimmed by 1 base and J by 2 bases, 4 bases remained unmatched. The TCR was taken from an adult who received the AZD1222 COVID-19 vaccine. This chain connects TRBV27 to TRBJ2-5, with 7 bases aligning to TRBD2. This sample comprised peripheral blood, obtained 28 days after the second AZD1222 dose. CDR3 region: CASSLWGGRQETQYF. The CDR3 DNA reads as TGTGCCAGCAGTTTATGGGGGGGGAGACAAGAGACCCAGTACTTC.